Below, 3 T cell receptor beta chains from the same sample are listed, as sequenced in a study of control samples from healthy donors and cancer patients. Sequencing was performed with immunoSEQ multiplex PCR; in TCRdb, only in-frame clones are kept and a portion is missing. Of about 150,000 clones listed, roughly 94% are singletons. Material for sequencing was blood. These receptors originate from a man aged 40-49 years in good health.

The chain employs TRBV11-2 and TRBJ1-3; D perhaps matches TRBD1 (5 bases). Germline loops: CDR1 SGHAT, CDR2 FQNNGV. CDR3 length: 14 residues. The V and J ends lost 0 bases and 9 bases respectively, with 12 bases between them. The CDR3, as DNA: TGTGCCAGCAGCTTAGAGGCGACAGAGACCACCATATATTTT. This translates into CASSLEATETTIYF.

The rearrangement joins TRBV20-1 to TRBJ1-5, with D hard to call. CDR1 DFQATT and CDR2 SNEGSKA come from the germline V gene (reference sequence). This CDR3 has 12 amino acids. The V gene lost 6 bases and the J gene lost 6 bases, with 12 bases spanning the gap. CDR3 amino acids: CSASWGLQPQHF. The CDR3 nucleotides read TGCAGTGCAAGTTGGGGTCTTCAGCCCCAGCATTTT.

Only one count was recorded for this clone. The chain uses TRBV25-1 and TRBJ1-1, with D perhaps TRBD1 (6 bases). Germline CDR1 MGHDK, CDR2 SYGVNS. The length of the CDR3 is 13 residues. V lost 8 bases, J lost 2 bases, and 12 bases lay in between. The CDR3 sequence is CASRRTDNTEAFF. The CDR3 coding sequence is TGTGCCAGCCGCCGGACAGACAACACTGAAGCTTTCTTT. The entire variable domain, with the rest obtained from reference TRBV25-1 and TRBJ1-1, is as follows: EADIYQTPRYLVIGTGKKITLECSQTMGHDKMYWYQQDPGMELHLIHYSYGVNSTEKGDLSSESTVSRIRTEHFPLTLESARPSHTSQYLCASRRTDNTEAFFGQGTRLTVV.